This TCR beta chain was captured by sequencing in a study of T cell changes during pregnancy in multiple sclerosis. TCRdb keeps only in-frame clones here, not all; method: immunoSEQ multiplex PCR. Here the sample spans about 38,000 clones, 75% to 95% being singletons. This CDR3 has 13 amino acids. Looked up from germline, CDR1 is SGHRS and CDR2 is YFSETQ. Unmatched junction bases numbered 3, after V lost 4 bases and J lost 5 bases. V usage is TRBV5-1 and J usage is TRBJ2-3; TRBD2 matches 8 bases. Material: CD4+ T cells from peripheral blood mononuclear cells, obtained in the third trimester of pregnancy. The TCR sequence derives from a female donor in good health, enrolled as a control in a pregnancy study. CDR3 sequence (DNA): TGCGCCAGCAGCCCTCTAGCGGGAGATACGCAGTATTTT. This sequence encodes CASSPLAGDTQYF.